The 16 T cell receptor beta chains listed next were all sequenced from one sample in a study of long-term antiretroviral therapy in people with HIV. Researchers ran immunoSEQ v3.0 at survey level. Sequencing was performed with immunoSEQ multiplex PCR; in TCRdb, only in-frame clones are kept and a portion is missing. Here the sample spans roughly 18,000 clones, 78% being singletons. The sequencing used unsorted PBMCs, collected at the start of antiretroviral therapy, before treatment. Source of these receptors: a woman in her forties with HIV.

This clone was detected only a few times. The chain combines TRBV7-6 with TRBJ2-1; D perhaps matches TRBD2 (7 bases). The V gene's germline CDR1 is SGHVS and CDR2 FNYEAQ. V was clipped by 5 bases and J by 1 base, with 15 bases between them. The CDR3 totals 16 residues. The CDR3 DNA is TGTGCCAGCAGCCAGTCTGGGGGGGCATCCTACAATGAGCAGTTCTTC. Its translation: CASSQSGGASYNEQFF.

This CDR3 is CASSLIYEQYF. Here the CDR3 DNA reads TGTGCCAGCAGCTTGATTTACGAGCAGTACTTC. This sequence joins TRBV5-6 and TRBJ2-7, with no clear D. Germline lookup yields CDR1 SGHDT and CDR2 YYEEEE. The CDR3 is made up of 11 amino acids. Trimming took off 1 base at V and 4 bases at J, with 3 bases between the two ends.

This clone was counted once. The chain combines TRBV6-6 with TRBJ1-5, with no clear D. With 0 bases removed from V and 4 bases from J, the gap between germline ends came to 10 bases. Germline assignment: CDR1 MNHNY and CDR2 SVGAGI (reference sequence). CDR3 length: 15 amino acids. The CDR3 coding sequence is TGTGCCAGCAGTTACTCCGACATGGGAAATCAGCCCCAGCATTTT. Encoded protein: CASSYSDMGNQPQHF.

V gene TRBV4-3 combines with J gene TRBJ1-6, with TRBD1 matching over 7 bases. The CDR3 extends over 16 amino acids. Germline CDR1 is LGHNA and CDR2 is YSLEER. With 4 bases clipped from V and 0 bases from J, the junction kept 3 bases outside the gene matches. The CDR3 coding sequence is TGCGCCAGCAGCCGGGACAGTTTCTCCTATAATTCACCCCTCCACTTT. Residues: CASSRDSFSYNSPLHF.

The chain couples TRBV7-3 to TRBJ1-2, with 7 nucleotides matching TRBD1. Looked up from germline, CDR1 is SGHTA and CDR2 is FQGTGA. V shed 5 bases, J shed 5 bases, and the junction held 14 bases outside the gene matches. CDR3 length: 16 amino acids. The CDR3 region has the DNA TGTGCCAGCAGCCCAAGGGAAGGGGGCGGTTTGTATGGCTACACCTTC. This gives the protein CASSPREGGGLYGYTF.

The V call is TRBV5-4, the J call TRBJ2-5; D call uncertain. CDR1 and CDR2 from the germline V gene are SGHNT and YYREEE (reference sequence). Between the trimmed V and J ends, which lost 3 bases and 5 bases, there was a span of 11 bases. The CDR3 loop spans 13 amino acids. DNA of the CDR3: TGTGCCAGCAGCTCGCTGGGGTTGGAGACCCAGTACTTC. This sequence encodes CASSSLGLETQYF.

The V call is TRBV9, the J call TRBJ1-6; TRBD1 might be the D (5 bases). Germline assignment: CDR1 SGDLS and CDR2 YYNGEE. Trimming shortened V by 1 base and J by 10 bases, and 12 bases separated the two germline ends. The CDR3 has 14 amino acids. The CDR3 DNA follows: TGTGCCAGCAGCGTATCGGGGGTAGGATCACCCCTCCACTTT. It translates to CASSVSGVGSPLHF.

The V gene is TRBV27, the J gene TRBJ2-7; 7 bases line up with TRBD1. CDR1 and CDR2 from the germline V gene are MNHEY and SMNVEV (reference sequence). V lost 5 bases to trimming and J lost 5 bases; unmatched junction nucleotides: 9. The CDR3 length is 14 residues. CDR3 sequence (DNA): TGTGCCAGCAGTCTCAGACAGGGAACGAACGAGCAGTACTTC. Its translation is CASSLRQGTNEQYF.

This chain links TRBV11-1 with TRBJ2-7, with TRBD2 matching over 8 bases. V shed 2 bases, J shed 4 bases, and the junction held 4 bases outside the gene matches. There are 14 residues in the CDR3. CDR1 is SGHAT and CDR2 is FQDESV in the germline V gene (reference sequence). The CDR3 DNA is TGTGCCAGCAGCTTACGGGGGGGCGCGTACGAGCAGTACTTC. This gives the protein CASSLRGGAYEQYF.

The chain couples TRBV5-5 to TRBJ2-7; D call uncertain. The germline V gene has CDR1 SGHKS and CDR2 YYEKEE (reference sequence). This CDR3 comprises 15 residues. Trimming left V 0 bases short and J 2 bases short, with 12 bases between. DNA for the CDR3: TGTGCCAGCAGCTTGGCCTGGGTCAGCCCCTACGAGCAGTACTTC. Translating it yields CASSLAWVSPYEQYF.

The chain is built from TRBV5-1 and TRBJ1-3, with a possible D match to TRBD1 (5 bases). CDR1 is SGHRS, CDR2 YFSETQ, per germline. This CDR3 region has 14 residues. V was clipped by 4 bases and J by 2 bases, with 10 bases between them. The CDR3 region has the DNA TGCGCCAGCAGCCCTCCGGGGGCTGGAAACACCATATATTTT. This gives the protein CASSPPGAGNTIYF.

Points on this clone: The junction does not match germline at one end; this may be a read error. V and J are TRBV10-3 and TRBJ1-1; a possible D gene is TRBD1 (5 bases). Germline loops: CDR1 ENHRY, CDR2 SYGVKD. This CDR3 has 15 amino acids. The CDR3 bases are TGTGCCATCAGCGAGTCCCCAGGGCCCAGTACTGAAGCTTTCTTT. Amino acid sequence: CAISESPGPSTEAFF.

V and J are TRBV7-6 and TRBJ2-5; maybe TRBD1 (6 bases). V was trimmed by 6 bases and J by 5 bases, leaving 16 bases between them. The germline V gene has CDR1 SGHVS and CDR2 FNYEAQ. The CDR3 consists of 14 residues. The CDR3 loop reads CASSRSRTVETQYF. The DNA of the CDR3 is TGTGCCAGCAGTCGCTCAAGGACAGTCGAGACCCAGTACTTC.

As DNA, the CDR3 is TGTGCCAGCAGTCTCCGTAGCCGGGTTTCCTATGGCTACACCTTC. It is translated as CASSLRSRVSYGYTF. The J gene is TRBJ1-2, the V gene TRBV28; D gene uncertain. Per the germline V gene, CDR1 is MDHEN and CDR2 is SYDVKM. V shed 5 bases and J shed 4 bases, with 17 bases lying between them. The CDR3 is made up of 15 amino acids.

V and J are TRBV4-3 and TRBJ2-2, with D uncertain. V was cut by 0 bases and J by 3 bases, with 8 bases left in between. Germline V gene data show CDR1 as LGHNA and CDR2 as YSLEER. The CDR3 length is 15 residues. The CDR3 DNA reads as TGCGCCAGCAGCCAAGATCGGGCACACACCGGGGAGCTGTTTTTT. Translated: CASSQDRAHTGELFF.

This chain uses TRBV4-3 with TRBJ1-5; TRBD1 aligns across 11 bases. Per germline, CDR1 LGHNA and CDR2 YSLEER. The CDR3 spans 18 residues. The V gene end was trimmed by 3 bases and the J gene end by 6 bases; junction bases not matched to a gene: 13. The CDR3 here is CASSQTINRDRGSQPQHF. CDR3 DNA sequence: TGCGCCAGCAGCCAGACGATTAACCGGGACAGGGGGAGTCAGCCCCAGCATTTT.